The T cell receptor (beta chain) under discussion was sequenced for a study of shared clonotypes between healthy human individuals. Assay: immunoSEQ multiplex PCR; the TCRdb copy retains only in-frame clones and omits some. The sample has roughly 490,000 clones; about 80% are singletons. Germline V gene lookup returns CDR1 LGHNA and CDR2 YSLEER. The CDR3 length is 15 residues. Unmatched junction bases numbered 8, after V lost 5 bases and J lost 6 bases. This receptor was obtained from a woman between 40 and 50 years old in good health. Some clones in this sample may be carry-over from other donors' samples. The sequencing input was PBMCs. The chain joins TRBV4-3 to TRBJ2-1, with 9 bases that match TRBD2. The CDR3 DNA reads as TGCGCCAGCAGCAAGGGACTAGCCGCCTCCAATGAGCAGTTCTTC. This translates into CASSKGLAASNEQFF.